The T cell receptor beta chain described here comes from a study of CD8 T cells in ankylosing spondylitis. General study findings and limits: A TCR beta motif made of several highly homologous variants seemed typical of ankylosing spondylitis blood. Reactive arthritis synovial fluid and blood previously showed some of these motif variants. Matched ankylosing spondylitis synovial fluid reportedly showed significant enrichment of disease-linked clones. Researchers report that disease-linked clones proved CD8+ and relatively rare in peripheral blood.

Only a few counts were recorded for this clonotype. What it binds is not known. Generation of TCR beta libraries employed quantitative 5'-RACE incorporating molecular barcodes. TCRdb reprocessed the 5' RACE reads via MiXCR and lists one record per CDR3 protein. This repertoire shows about 210,000 distinct CDR3 sequences, roughly 6.6% found once; its top ten account for approximately 15%. V lost 7 bases and J lost 0; bases outside the gene matches: 10. Germline CDR1 is KGHDR and CDR2 is SFDVKD. The CDR3 spans 17 residues. Sequencing used blood, either unsorted or a sorted T cell fraction (not recorded which). The clonotype comes from a male donor with ankylosing spondylitis. This chain uses TRBV24-1 with TRBJ2-1; 8 bases are a match to TRBD1. The CDR3 DNA reads as TGTGCCACCAGGGGACAGGATCCCTCCACCTCCTACAATGAGCAGTTCTTC. It specifies CATRGQDPSTSYNEQFF.